Listed here are 13 T cell receptor beta chains from one sample, sequenced in a study of T cells in Graves' hyperthyroidism and ophthalmopathy. Template material for amplifying TCR beta CDR3 regions consisted of RNA transcripts. With the HTBI primer set, the TCR CDR3 went through a first round of RT-PCR. TCRdb passed the multiplex PCR reads through MiXCR, listing each CDR3 protein once. Of some 570,000 distinct CDR3 sequences in the sample, roughly a sixth were seen once. The sequenced material came from blood. All receptors derive from a woman under 30 with Graves' ophthalmopathy.

This clonotype was found many times. V and J are TRBV18 and TRBJ1-1; no clear D. The ends were cut back, 4 bases at V and 1 base at J, with 16 bases in the middle. Germline CDR1 KGHSH, CDR2 LQKENI. The length of the CDR3 is 16 residues. The CDR3 DNA is TGTGCCAGCTCACGGATCAACAGAATGAGGAACACTGAAGCTTTCTTT. Amino acids: CASSRINRMRNTEAFF.

This clonotype occurred many times. This chain uses TRBV28 with TRBJ2-5; TRBD2 matches 7 bases. This CDR3 has 13 residues. With V trimmed by 10 bases and J by 5 bases, 10 bases remained unmatched. Germline lookup yields CDR1 MDHEN and CDR2 SYDVKM. The CDR3 region is CATLVPGGETQYF. The CDR3 nucleotides read TGTGCCACCCTGGTTCCGGGGGGTGAGACCCAGTACTTC. The full variable domain, completed using reference TRBV28 and TRBJ2-5, is DVKVTQSSRYLVKRTGEKVFLECVQDMDHENMFWYRQDPGLGLRLIYFSYDVKMKEKGDIPEGYSVSREKKERFSLILESASTNQTSMYLCATLVPGGETQYFGPGTRLLVL.

This clonotype appeared a few times. The V call is TRBV6-1, the J call TRBJ2-1, with D unclear. V shed 6 bases and J shed 6 bases, with 9 bases lying between them. Germline V CDR1 and CDR2: MNHNS, SASEGT. The CDR3 has 12 residues. The CDR3 coding sequence is TGTGCCAGCAGACCTAGGTCCAATGAGCAGTTCTTC. This gives the protein CASRPRSNEQFF.

The genes are TRBV3-1 and TRBJ1-6; D uncertain. Trimming left V 4 bases short and J 9 bases short, with 16 bases between. CDR3 length: 15 residues. Per the germline V gene, CDR1 is LGHDT and CDR2 is YNNKEL (reference sequence). The DNA for the CDR3 is TGTGCCAGCAGCCCCCGGCTGGGGTTCGGTTCACCCCTCCACTTT. It encodes CASSPRLGFGSPLHF.

The sample holds many counts of this clonotype. The genes are TRBV29-1 and TRBJ2-1; 8 bases agree with TRBD2. After removal of 7 bases from V and 5 bases from J, the junction contained 7 bases not matched to a gene. Germline V gives CDR1 SQVTM, CDR2 ANQGSEA. This CDR3 has 13 residues. CDR3 region: CSGGGTRNNEQFF. CDR3 nucleotide sequence: TGCAGCGGGGGCGGGACTAGAAACAATGAGCAGTTCTTC.

This clonotype showed up many times. The chain uses TRBV3-1 and TRBJ2-1, with D possibly being TRBD1 (6 bases). V was clipped by 5 bases and J by 8 bases, with 19 bases between them. This CDR3 spans 15 amino acids. Germline CDR1 and CDR2: LGHDT and YNNKEL (reference sequence). CDR3 loop: CASSYPTGTTHEQFF. The DNA of the CDR3 is TGTGCCAGCAGCTATCCTACCGGGACAACCCATGAGCAGTTCTTC.

This clonotype was seen many times. The gene calls are TRBV6-1 and TRBJ2-1; TRBD2 aligns across 10 bases. The CDR3 extends over 13 amino acids. Germline V lookup: CDR1 MNHNS, CDR2 SASEGT. V shed 7 bases and J 9 bases; nucleotides not matched to a gene: 6. The CDR3 loop is CASTSGRAVEQFF. CDR3 sequence (DNA): TGTGCCAGCACCAGCGGGAGGGCCGTTGAGCAGTTCTTC.

Many counts were recorded for this clonotype. The genes are TRBV7-9 and TRBJ2-5, with 10 positions matching TRBD1. Trimming cost V 1 base and J 5 bases; bases outside gene matches: 10. The CDR3 extends over 17 amino acids. Germline values: CDR1 SEHNR, CDR2 FQNEAQ (reference sequence). The CDR3 is CASSLGPDRGPEETQYF. The DNA for the CDR3 is TGTGCCAGCAGCTTAGGACCCGACAGGGGGCCGGAGGAGACCCAGTACTTC.

This clonotype has ten or more counts. V gene TRBV28 combines with J gene TRBJ1-2; possible D gene TRBD1, 5 bases. The CDR3 covers 14 residues. V dropped 4 bases and J dropped 3 bases, with 12 bases sitting between them. The V gene's germline CDR1 is MDHEN and CDR2 SYDVKM. The CDR3 is CASSSSGTYYGYTF. The CDR3 nucleotides read TGTGCCAGCAGTTCCTCCGGGACGTACTATGGCTACACCTTC.

This clonotype was seen a few times. The rearrangement links TRBV3-1 to TRBJ1-1; D gene unclear. The CDR3 sequence is 13 residues long. V gave up 2 bases and J gave up 5 bases, with 9 bases separating them. Germline values: CDR1 LGHDT, CDR2 YNNKEL (reference sequence). This CDR3 reads CASSQYSRTEAFF. DNA for the CDR3: TGTGCCAGCAGCCAATATTCTAGGACTGAAGCTTTCTTT.

V usage is TRBV6-2 or TRBV6-3 and J usage is TRBJ2-1, with 14 bases lining up with TRBD2. Looked up from germline, CDR1 is MNHEY and CDR2 is SVGEGT. The CDR3 sequence is 16 residues long. Losses at the gene ends were 2 bases for V and 8 bases for J; bases not matched to a gene: 5. In nucleotides, the CDR3 is TGTGCCAGCAGTTACCGGGGACTAGCGGGAGCCGATGAGCAGTTCTTC. Its translation: CASSYRGLAGADEQFF.

The chain carries TRBV10-2 and TRBJ2-1; TRBD1 matches 8 bases. The CDR3 is made up of 15 amino acids. Germline V gene sequence: CDR1 WSHSY, CDR2 SAAADI. Germline trimming cut 7 bases from V and 3 bases from J; bases unmatched to any gene: 8. CDR3 sequence: CASTNGQGIYNEQFF. In DNA form, the CDR3 reads TGCGCCAGCACCAACGGACAGGGAATCTACAATGAGCAGTTCTTC.

In this sample, this clonotype turned up a few times. This chain links TRBV12-3 or TRBV12-4 with TRBJ2-1, with TRBD2 matching over 11 bases. V trimming: 5 bases; J trimming: 7 bases; junction bases outside the gene matches: 7. CDR3 length: 15 residues. This CDR3 reads CASSLSGGATNEQFF. The CDR3 DNA is TGTGCCAGCAGTCTTAGCGGGGGGGCCACGAATGAGCAGTTCTTC.